Given below is one TCR beta chain in context. Its antigen is as yet unknown. The CDR3 sequence is 11 residues long. V was clipped by 3 bases and J by 7 bases, with 8 bases between them. Germline CDR1 is SGHDT and CDR2 is YYEEEE. The sample belongs to a study of identifying expanded T cells in peripheral blood. Points from the study as a whole: Over around two and four weeks, about 15 and 19 clones changed, versus around 1.3 between replicates. Variance in clone template counts between roughly two-week samples significantly increased with total template count across all healthy donors.

Here immunoSEQ multiplex PCR was the method, and the copy in TCRdb shows in-frame clones only, minus some. The table shows more than 80,000 clones, with around 88% occurring only once. During the collection period, no donor immune events like infections were recorded. This clonotype was obtained from a person aged 18 to 70 in good health. The chain uses TRBV5-6 and TRBJ2-7; D call uncertain. Material: blood. CDR3 bases: TGTGCCAGCAGCTCCCCCGTGGAGCAGTACTTC. This translates into CASSSPVEQYF.